This TCR beta chain was found in a study of beta chain features in type 1 diabetes. Sequenced material consisted of expressed TCRB transcripts (all of the isolated RNA was reverse transcribed). Produced via immunoSEQ multiplex PCR; TCRdb's table is partial and in-frame only. The sample lists 970,000 or so clones; 17% were seen once. Every participating donor gave one draw, a heparinised blood sample averaging around 0.11 L. The purity of all sorted populations exceeded 95%. Regarding the study as a whole: In the patient group, naive, central memory and Treg TCRB repertoires seemed more alike than in the healthy donor group.

The CDR3 has 13 residues. The V end lost 6 bases, the J end lost 3 bases, and 12 bases lay between the germline ends. The germline V gene has CDR1 SNHLY and CDR2 FYNNEI. Details on this clone: As yet, its antigen is unknown.

This sequence joins TRBV2 and TRBJ2-7, with D perhaps matching TRBD1 (6 bases). Sequences were obtained from naive CD4+ T cells from blood. The clonotype was recovered from a woman in her late teens or twenties in good health. The CDR3 reads CASRLDRNYEQYF. The CDR3 region has the DNA TGTGCCAGCAGGCTCGACAGGAACTACGAGCAGTACTTC.